This T cell receptor beta chain derives from a study of T cell responses to AZD1222 COVID-19 vaccine. The wider study: Second-dose intervals near 4 or 12 weeks were combined.

Sequencing was performed with immunoSEQ multiplex PCR; in TCRdb, only in-frame clones are kept and a portion is missing. The data hold approximately 60,000 clones, with roughly 82% observed a single time. The germline V gene encodes CDR1 SGHTA and CDR2 FQGNSA. The CDR3 sequence is 13 residues long. The ends were cut back, 5 bases at V and 5 bases at J, with 12 bases in the middle. Study results and caveats: There were vaccine-associated CD4 TCRs across spike, dominant at 160-218 and 743-854. The donors showed a predominance of white British ancestry and of females, with possible underestimation of clonal diversity.

There are a few counts of this clone. Its target is unknown. Specimen: peripheral blood, collected on day 0 of AZD1222 vaccination. The V and J genes are TRBV7-2 and TRBJ1-2; D gene ambiguous. This TCR derives from an adult in good health. The CDR3, as DNA: TGTGCCAGCAGCGTTAGTGCCAGATATGGCTACACCTTC. It yields the protein CASSVSARYGYTF.